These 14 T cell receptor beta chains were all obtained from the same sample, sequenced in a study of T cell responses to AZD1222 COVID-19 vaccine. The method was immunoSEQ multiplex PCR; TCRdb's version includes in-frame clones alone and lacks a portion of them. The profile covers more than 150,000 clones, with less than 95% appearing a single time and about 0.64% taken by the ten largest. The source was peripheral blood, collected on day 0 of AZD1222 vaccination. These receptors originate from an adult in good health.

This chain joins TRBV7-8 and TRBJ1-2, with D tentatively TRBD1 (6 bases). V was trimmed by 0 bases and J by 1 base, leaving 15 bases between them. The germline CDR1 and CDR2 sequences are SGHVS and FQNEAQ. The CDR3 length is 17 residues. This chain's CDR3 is CASSLAATGSLNYGYTF. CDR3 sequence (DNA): TGTGCCAGCAGCTTAGCCGCAACAGGGTCGCTTAACTATGGCTACACCTTC.

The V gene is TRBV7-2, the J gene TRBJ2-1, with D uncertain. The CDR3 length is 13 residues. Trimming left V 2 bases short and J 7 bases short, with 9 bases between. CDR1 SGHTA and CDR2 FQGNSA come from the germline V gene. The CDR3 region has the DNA TGTGCCAGCAGCTTAACCCGAGCAAATGAGCAGTTCTTC. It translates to CASSLTRANEQFF.

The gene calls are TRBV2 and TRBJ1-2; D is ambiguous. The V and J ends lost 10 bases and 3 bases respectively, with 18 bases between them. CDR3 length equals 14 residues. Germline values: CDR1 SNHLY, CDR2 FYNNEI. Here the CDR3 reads CAIRTYRTDYGYTF. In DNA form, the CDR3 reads TGTGCCATTCGCACGTACCGGACGGACTATGGCTACACCTTC.

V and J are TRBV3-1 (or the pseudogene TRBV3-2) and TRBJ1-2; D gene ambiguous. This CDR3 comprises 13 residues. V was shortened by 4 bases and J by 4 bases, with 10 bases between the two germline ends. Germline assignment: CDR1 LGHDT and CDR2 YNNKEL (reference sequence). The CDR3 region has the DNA TGTGCCAGCAGCCGTGCAGCGGGCTATGGCTACACCTTC. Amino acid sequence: CASSRAAGYGYTF.

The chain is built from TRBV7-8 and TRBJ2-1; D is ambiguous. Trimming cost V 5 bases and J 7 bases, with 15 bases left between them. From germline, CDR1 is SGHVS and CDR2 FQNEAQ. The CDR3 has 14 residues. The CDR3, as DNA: TGTGCCAGCAGCGAAGCGATCCGGTGGAATGAGCAGTTCTTC. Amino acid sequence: CASSEAIRWNEQFF.

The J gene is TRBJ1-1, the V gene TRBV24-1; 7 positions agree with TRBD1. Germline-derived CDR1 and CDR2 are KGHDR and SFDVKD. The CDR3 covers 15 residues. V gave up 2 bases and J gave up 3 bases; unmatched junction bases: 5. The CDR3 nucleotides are TGTGCCACCAGTGATTCCCGGCAGGGGGACACTGAAGCTTTCTTT. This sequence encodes CATSDSRQGDTEAFF.

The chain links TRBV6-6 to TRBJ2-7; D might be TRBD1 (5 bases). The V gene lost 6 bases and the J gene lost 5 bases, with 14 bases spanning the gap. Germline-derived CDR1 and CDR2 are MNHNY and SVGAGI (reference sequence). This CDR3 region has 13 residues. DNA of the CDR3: TGTGCCAGCAGGACAGCCTCCCGGGACGAGCAGTACTTC. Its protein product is CASRTASRDEQYF.

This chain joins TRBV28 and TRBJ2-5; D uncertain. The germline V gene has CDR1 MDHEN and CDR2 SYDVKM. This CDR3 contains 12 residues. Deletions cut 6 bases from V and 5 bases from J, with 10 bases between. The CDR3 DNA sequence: TGTGCCAGCAGCCGCATACCCGAGACCCAGTACTTC. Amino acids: CASSRIPETQYF.

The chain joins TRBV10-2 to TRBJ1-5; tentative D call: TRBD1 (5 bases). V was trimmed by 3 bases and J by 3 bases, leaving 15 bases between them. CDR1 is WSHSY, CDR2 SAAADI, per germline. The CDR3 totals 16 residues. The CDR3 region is CASSDWGGSNNQPQHF. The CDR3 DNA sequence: TGCGCCAGCAGTGATTGGGGGGGTAGTAACAATCAGCCCCAGCATTTT.

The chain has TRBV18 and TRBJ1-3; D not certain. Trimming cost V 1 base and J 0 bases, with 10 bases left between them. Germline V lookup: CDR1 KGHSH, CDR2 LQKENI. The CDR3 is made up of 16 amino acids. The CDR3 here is CASSPLPGVSGNTIYF. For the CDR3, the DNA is TGTGCCAGCTCACCACTCCCCGGCGTCTCTGGAAACACCATATATTTT.

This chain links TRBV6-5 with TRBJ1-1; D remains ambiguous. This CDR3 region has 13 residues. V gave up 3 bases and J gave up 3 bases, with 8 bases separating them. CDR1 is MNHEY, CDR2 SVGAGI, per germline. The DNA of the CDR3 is TGTGCCAGCAGTTATCTTCGGGACACTGAAGCTTTCTTT. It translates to CASSYLRDTEAFF.

The CDR3 DNA reads as TGTGCCAGCGGGGACAAACGGAACACTGAAGCTTTCTTT. This sequence encodes CASGDKRNTEAFF. The rearrangement uses TRBV5-4 and TRBJ1-1; perhaps TRBD1 as D (6 bases). V gave up 7 bases and J gave up 1 base, with 11 bases separating them. The CDR3 is made up of 13 amino acids. Germline V CDR1 and CDR2: SGHNT, YYREEE (reference sequence).

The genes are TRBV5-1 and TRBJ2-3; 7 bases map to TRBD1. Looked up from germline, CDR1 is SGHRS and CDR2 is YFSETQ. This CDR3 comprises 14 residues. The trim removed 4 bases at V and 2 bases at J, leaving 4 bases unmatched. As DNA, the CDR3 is TGCGCCAGCAGCGTAGGGGGCCCCACAGATACGCAGTATTTT. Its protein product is CASSVGGPTDTQYF.

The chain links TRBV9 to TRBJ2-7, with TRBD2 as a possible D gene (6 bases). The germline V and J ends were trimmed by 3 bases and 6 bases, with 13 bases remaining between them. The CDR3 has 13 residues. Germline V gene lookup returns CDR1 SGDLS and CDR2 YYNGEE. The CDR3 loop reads CASSAEGGSEQYF. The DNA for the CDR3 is TGTGCCAGCAGCGCGGAGGGCGGGTCCGAGCAGTACTTC. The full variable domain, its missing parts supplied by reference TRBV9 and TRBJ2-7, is DSGVTQTPKHLITATGQRVTLRCSPRSGDLSVYWYQQSLDQGLQFLIQYYNGEERAKGNILERFSAQQFPDLHSELNLSSLELGDSALYFCASSAEGGSEQYFGPGTRLTVT.